The present TCR beta chain was sequenced within a study of T cell responses to AZD1222 COVID-19 vaccine. Study conclusions and caveats: Vaccine-associated CD4 TCRs ranged over spike, dominating at 160-218 and 743-854. Clonal diversity may have been underestimated, and the donors were mostly white British, with more females than males.

Points on this clone: Its antigen is unidentified.

Sequencing used immunoSEQ multiplex PCR; TCRdb keeps in-frame clones, though not all of them. The sample records roughly 160,000 clones, more than 70% being singletons. CDR3 length equals 17 residues. This receptor was identified in an adult in good health. Here the sequenced sample was peripheral blood, taken on day 0 of AZD1222 vaccination. The V gene is TRBV21-1, the J gene TRBJ2-2. TRBV21-1 has pseudogene status. The CDR3 here is CASSKADGRTNTGELFF. In nucleotides, the CDR3 is TGTGCCAGCAGCAAAGCGGATGGACGTACGAACACCGGGGAGCTGTTTTTT.